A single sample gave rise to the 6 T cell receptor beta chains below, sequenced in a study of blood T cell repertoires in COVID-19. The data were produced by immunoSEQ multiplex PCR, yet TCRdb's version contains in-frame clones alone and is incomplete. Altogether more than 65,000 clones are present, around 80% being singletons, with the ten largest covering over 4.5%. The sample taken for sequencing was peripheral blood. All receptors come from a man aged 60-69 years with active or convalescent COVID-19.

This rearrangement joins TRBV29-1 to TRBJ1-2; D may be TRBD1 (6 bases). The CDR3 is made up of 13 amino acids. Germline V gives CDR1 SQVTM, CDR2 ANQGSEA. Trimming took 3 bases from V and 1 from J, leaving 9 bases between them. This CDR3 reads CSVDAGDNYGYTF. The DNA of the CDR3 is TGCAGCGTTGATGCAGGGGATAACTATGGCTACACCTTC.

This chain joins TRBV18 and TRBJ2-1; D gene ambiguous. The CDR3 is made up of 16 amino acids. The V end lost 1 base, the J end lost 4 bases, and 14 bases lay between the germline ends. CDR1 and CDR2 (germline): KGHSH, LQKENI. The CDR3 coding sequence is TGTGCCAGCTCACCACTGGCGGTCAGAGGATACAATGAGCAGTTCTTC. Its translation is CASSPLAVRGYNEQFF.

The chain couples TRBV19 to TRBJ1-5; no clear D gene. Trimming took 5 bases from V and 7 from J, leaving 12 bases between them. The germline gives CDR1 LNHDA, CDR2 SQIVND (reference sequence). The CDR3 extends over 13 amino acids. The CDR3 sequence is CASSLQREQPQHF. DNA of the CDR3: TGTGCCAGTAGTTTACAGAGGGAACAGCCCCAGCATTTT.

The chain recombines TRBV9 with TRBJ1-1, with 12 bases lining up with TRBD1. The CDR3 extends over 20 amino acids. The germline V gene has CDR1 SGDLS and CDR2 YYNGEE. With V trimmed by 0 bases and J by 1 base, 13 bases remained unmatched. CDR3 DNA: TGTGCCAGCAGCGTAGATGGATTGGGACAGGGGGCACCCGGGAACACTGAAGCTTTCTTT. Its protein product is CASSVDGLGQGAPGNTEAFF.

This CDR3 reads CSVDPDRDTEAFF. The CDR3 DNA reads as TGCAGCGTTGACCCGGACAGGGACACTGAAGCTTTCTTT. V gene TRBV29-1 combines with J gene TRBJ1-1, with TRBD1 identical over 8 bases. Germline values: CDR1 SQVTM, CDR2 ANQGSEA. CDR3 length: 13 residues. V shed 3 bases, J shed 3 bases, and the junction held 3 bases outside the gene matches. The whole variable domain, remainder taken from reference TRBV29-1 and TRBJ1-1, is SAVISQKPSRDICQRGTSLTIQCQVDSQVTMMFWYRQQPGQSLTLIATANQGSEATYESGFVIDKFPISRPNLTFSTLTVSNMSPEDSSIYLCSVDPDRDTEAFFGQGTRLTVV.

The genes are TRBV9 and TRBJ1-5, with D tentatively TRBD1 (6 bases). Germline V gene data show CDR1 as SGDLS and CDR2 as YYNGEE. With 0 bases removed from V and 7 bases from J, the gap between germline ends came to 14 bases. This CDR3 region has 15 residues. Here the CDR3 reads CASSVEGGPEQPQHF. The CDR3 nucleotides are TGTGCCAGCAGCGTAGAGGGGGGGCCGGAGCAGCCCCAGCATTTT.